Sequencing of this TCR beta chain was carried out in a study of identifying expanded T cells in peripheral blood. Study results and limitations: About 1.3 clones differed between technical replicates, versus roughly 17 and 20 over time.

During the collection period, no donor immune events like infections were recorded. The CDR3 runs 15 residues. The V gene's germline CDR1 is SGHTA and CDR2 FQGTGA. Trimming removed 2 bases from V and 3 bases from J; junction bases left unmatched: 3. A word on this clone: Its antigen is as yet unknown.

Profiled with immunoSEQ multiplex PCR; TCRdb holds only in-frame clones, not every one. There are some 76,000 clones in the sample; almost 90% occur only once, and 3.3% lies in the top ten. This receptor was obtained from a person aged 18 to 75 in good health. The genes are TRBV7-3 and TRBJ2-7; 11 nucleotides match TRBD2. The specimen was blood. CDR3 residues: CASSLWGTSGYEQYF. As DNA, the CDR3 is TGTGCCAGCAGCTTATGGGGGACTAGCGGCTACGAGCAGTACTTC.